The 18 T cell receptor beta chains presented below share a single source sample, sequenced in a study of T cells in Graves' hyperthyroidism and ophthalmopathy (dated 2019 in TCRdb). The library was produced with multiplex PCR. Instrument on record: Illumina HiSeq 2000. TCR beta CDR3 regions were amplified from RNA transcripts. The first round of RT-PCR for the TCR CDR3 was performed with the HTBI primer set and the Qiagen OneStep RT-PCR kit. TCRdb handled the public reads itself, with Q25 trimming in fastp and clone calling in MiXCR, and kept productive beta chains. Rows matching on CDR3 protein sequence are summarized as one entry with the most common DNA and genes. For this sample the table gives approximately 610,000 distinct CDR3 sequences, of which about 15% were detected only once. About 3.9% of the sample lies in the top ten. The sample comprised blood. These TCRs come from a woman aged 40 to 50 with Graves' ophthalmopathy.

This CDR3 reads CAIRPGLAGEQYF. CDR3 sequence (DNA): TGTGCCATCAGACCGGGACTAGCGGGTGAGCAGTACTTC. The chain has TRBV6-1 and TRBJ2-7; the match to TRBD2 covers 12 bases. The length of the CDR3 is 13 residues. Germline values: CDR1 MNHNS, CDR2 SASEGT. The V and J ends lost 10 bases and 7 bases, in that order; junction bases with no gene match: 8.

The chain uses TRBV20-1 and TRBJ2-5; D is unclear. The germline V gene has CDR1 DFQATT and CDR2 SNEGSKA (reference sequence). V was cut by 5 bases and J by 1 base, with 5 bases left in between. The CDR3 length is 11 residues. CDR3 in amino acids: CSAGFQETQYF. The CDR3 nucleotides are TGCAGTGCTGGCTTCCAAGAGACCCAGTACTTC.

This clonotype came up many times. This sequence joins TRBV2 and TRBJ1-2; no firm D call. V lost 8 bases to trimming and J lost 2 bases, with 15 bases between them. In germline, CDR1 is SNHLY, CDR2 FYNNEI. The CDR3 contains 14 residues. The DNA for the CDR3 is TGTGCCAGCTTCAGATCGGGGTCCAACTATGGCTACACCTTC. Amino acids: CASFRSGSNYGYTF. The variable domain in full, with the rest retrieved from reference TRBV2 and TRBJ1-2, is EPEVTQTPSHQVTQMGQEVILRCVPISNHLYFYWYRQILGQKVEFLVSFYNNEISEKSEIFDDQFSVERPDGSNFTLKIRSTKLEDSAMYFCASFRSGSNYGYTFGSGTRLTVV.

The chain has TRBV12-3 or TRBV12-4 and TRBJ2-5, with D hard to call. Deletions cut 6 bases from V and 2 bases from J, with 13 bases between. There are 14 residues in the CDR3. CDR3 amino acids: CASSPHGPQETQYF. The DNA of the CDR3 is TGTGCCAGCAGCCCACATGGCCCTCAAGAGACCCAGTACTTC.

V is TRBV15 and J is TRBJ2-7, with D unresolved. The germline gives CDR1 LNHNV, CDR2 YYDKDF (reference sequence). This CDR3 has 16 amino acids. The germline V and J ends were trimmed by 0 bases and 0 bases, with 12 bases remaining between them. In nucleotides, the CDR3 is TGTGCCACCAGCAGAGATCATAGGGCAAACTCCTACGAGCAGTACTTC. This translates into CATSRDHRANSYEQYF.

This clonotype was picked up many times. The chain has TRBV19 and TRBJ1-3; D call uncertain. The CDR3 consists of 15 residues. Trimming shortened V by 5 bases and J by 0 bases, and 11 bases separated the two germline ends. Germline V gene lookup returns CDR1 LNHDA and CDR2 SQIVND (reference sequence). CDR3 in DNA: TGTGCCAGTAGTGTAGGACTTTCCTCTGGAAACACCATATATTTT. It specifies CASSVGLSSGNTIYF.

This clonotype was recorded at least ten times. The chain combines TRBV6-2 or TRBV6-3 with TRBJ2-7; 11 nucleotides match TRBD2. CDR3 size: 15 residues. CDR1 is MNHEY and CDR2 is SVGEGT in the germline V gene. The V and J ends lost 6 bases and 5 bases, in that order; junction bases with no gene match: 9. CDR3: CASRTGTSGSHEQYF. CDR3 sequence (DNA): TGTGCCAGCAGAACCGGGACTAGCGGATCCCACGAGCAGTACTTC.

In this sample, this clonotype turned up a few times. This chain connects TRBV4-1 to TRBJ1-1, with D maybe TRBD1 (6 bases). The length of the CDR3 is 15 residues. Per germline, CDR1 MGHRA and CDR2 YSYEKL. V was cut by 0 bases and J by 6 bases, with 14 bases left in between. The CDR3 region has the DNA TGCGCCAGCAGCCAAGATCTGGGGGCGCGGGCTGAAGCTTTCTTT. The encoded protein is CASSQDLGARAEAFF.

This clonotype was recorded at least ten times. The CDR3 DNA sequence: TGCGCCAGCAGCTTGGAGGGACAGGGGACCGGGGAGCTGTTTTTT. It codes for CASSLEGQGTGELFF. This chain joins TRBV5-1 and TRBJ2-2; 10 bases match TRBD1. Germline values: CDR1 SGHRS, CDR2 YFSETQ. The CDR3 loop spans 15 amino acids. V shed 0 bases and J 5 bases; nucleotides not matched to a gene: 1.

This clonotype has more than one count but fewer than ten. J is TRBJ2-1 and V is TRBV12-3 or TRBV12-4, with D unclear. The CDR3 consists of 12 residues. V lost 3 bases and J 4 bases, leaving 4 bases between the germline ends. CDR3 nucleotide sequence: TGTGCCAGCAGTTTGCTGTACAATGAGCAGTTCTTC. Translation gives CASSLLYNEQFF.

This clonotype was seen at least ten times. The V gene is TRBV6-2 or TRBV6-3, the J gene TRBJ2-5; D uncertain. CDR1 and CDR2 from the germline V gene are MNHEY and SVGEGT. The CDR3 consists of 11 residues. V lost 4 bases, J lost 9 bases, and 9 bases lay in between. This CDR3 reads CASSSQVSQYF. The DNA of the CDR3 is TGTGCCAGCAGTTCTCAAGTTTCCCAGTACTTC.

This clonotype was seen ten or more times. The rearrangement uses TRBV27 and TRBJ2-7; the D is unclear. CDR1 is MNHEY and CDR2 is SMNVEV in the germline V gene (reference sequence). This CDR3 is 13 amino acids long. Trimming removed 3 bases from V and 1 base from J, with 7 bases in between. CDR3 nucleotides: TGTGCCAGCAGTTTTGGGGAATCCTACGAGCAGTACTTC. Its protein is CASSFGESYEQYF.

This clonotype was detected many times. This sequence joins TRBV2 and TRBJ1-5; weak D call: TRBD1 (5 bases). The CDR3 contains 15 residues. Germline V gene data show CDR1 as SNHLY and CDR2 as FYNNEI. The ends were cut back, 6 bases at V and 9 bases at J, with 21 bases in the middle. The CDR3 loop is CASSETGPGGGPQHF. DNA of the CDR3: TGTGCCAGCAGCGAGACGGGCCCGGGGGGGGGGCCCCAGCATTTT.

This clonotype has a count of ten or more. V gene TRBV2 combines with J gene TRBJ2-7; D might be TRBD2 (6 bases). The CDR3 contains 14 residues. CDR1 and CDR2 (germline): SNHLY, FYNNEI. The V and J ends lost 8 bases and 3 bases respectively, with 17 bases between them. The CDR3 region has the DNA TGTGCCAGCGCCGTATCGGGACTCCTCTACGAGCAGTACTTC. Encoded protein: CASAVSGLLYEQYF.

This clonotype has ten or more counts. The chain links TRBV12-3 or TRBV12-4 to TRBJ1-1; 7 nucleotides agree with TRBD1. V was clipped by 5 bases and J by 0 bases; unmatched bases: 9. This CDR3 is 16 amino acids long. Here the CDR3 DNA reads TGTGCCAGCAGTCCGTGGGACAGAGTCATGAACACTGAAGCTTTCTTT. The encoded protein is CASSPWDRVMNTEAFF.

The table lists this clonotype with a few counts. The J gene is TRBJ1-4, the V gene TRBV6-1; 7 nucleotides agree with TRBD1. J was trimmed by 0 bases and V by 6 bases; bases with no gene match: 4. Germline CDR1 is MNHNS and CDR2 is SASEGT. CDR3 length: 15 amino acids. The CDR3 protein is CASRVGQATNEKLFF. CDR3 sequence (DNA): TGTGCCAGCAGGGTCGGACAGGCAACTAATGAAAAACTGTTTTTT.

This clonotype showed up many times. The chain is built from TRBV30 and TRBJ2-5, with D possibly TRBD2 on 6 matching bases. V was clipped by 0 bases and J by 4 bases, with 6 bases between them. This CDR3 spans 12 amino acids. CDR1 is GTSNPN, CDR2 SVGIG, per germline (reference sequence). CDR3 protein: CAWSVAGETQYF. In DNA form, the CDR3 reads TGTGCCTGGAGTGTAGCGGGAGAGACCCAGTACTTC.

The chain uses TRBV19 and TRBJ1-1; maybe TRBD1 (5 bases). This CDR3 spans 11 amino acids. Germline V lookup: CDR1 LNHDA, CDR2 SQIVND (reference sequence). V shed 7 bases and J shed 5 bases, with 8 bases lying between them. The DNA for the CDR3 is TGTGCCAGTACGTGGGGGACTGAAGCTTTCTTT. Protein product: CASTWGTEAFF.